This T cell receptor beta chain comes out of a study of blood T cell repertoires in COVID-19 (dated by TCRdb to about 2020). Broadly, across the study: Samples from collaborators originated in the United States, Italy and Spain and spanned both the acute and convalescent phases of COVID-19. The prospective study material was composed of cDNA or gDNA derived from T cells, B-cell-depleted T cells, or PBMCs. Subjects who had been exposed to COVID-19, were actively infected with it, or had recovered from it provided the deeply sampled blood TCRbeta repertoires that made up the dataset. The repertoires were released in a freely available public database meant as a resource for research on the immune response to SARS-CoV-2. The samples were drawn from two sources: the first 160 participants of the ongoing ImmuneRACE study, and 1,000 to 1,500 subjects contributed by 6 global collaborators. A de-identified subject ID, COVID-19 status, age in years and sex were almost always included in the sample metadata. Where HLA class I and class II types were available, the types were taken from metadata supplied by the sample provider, not from assay-based typing.

The immunoSEQ Assay, a bias-controlled multiplex PCR, was used to amplify TCRbeta CDR3 regions from genomic DNA. The paper's processing steps were these. The number of nucleated cells in each sample was estimated by amplification of reference gene primers within the assay. To quantify the absolute abundance of each unique TCRbeta CDR3 rearrangement, sequence reads were collapsed and filtered. For each sample, productive Simpson clonality was calculated as the square root of Simpson's diversity index across productive rearrangements. TCRdb provides this immuneACCESS table in a form limited to in-frame rearrangements. Some clones are lacking; in checked studies, under half of them reflect an unresolved V gene, and why the rest are absent is not known. The DNA was the basis for D and trimming; V, J and clone size are from that table. The sample contains a few hundred thousand clones, 65% to 90% of them found a single time. Around 7.2% of the sample belongs to the ten largest clones.

Concerning this clone itself: Its antigen specificity is not known. There are no base qualities to consult, and no much larger clone falls within one base.

Collaborating institutions collected whole blood in K2EDTA tubes following their own protocols. For TCRbeta analysis, collaborators shipped samples as frozen whole blood, isolated PBMCs, or DNA extracted from either of those sample types. General findings and caveats noted by the study authors: The amount of clinical and demographic metadata varied by source and participant and was provided uncurated.

Per the germline V gene, SGHVS is the CDR1 and FNYEAQ is the CDR2. The germline V end is reduced by 5 bases and the J end by 1 base; junction bases left unmatched: 7. The CDR3 starts with the cysteine, ends with the phenylalanine, and has 15 residues. CDR3 DNA is the only sequence kept; it has 45 bases, read in frame from the first base. The sequenced material came from peripheral blood. The chain couples TRBV7-6 to TRBJ1-1; 7 central bases correspond to TRBD1. This clonotype was obtained from a human donor in a cohort sampled during active COVID-19. The DNA sequence reads TGTGCCAGCAGCCAGGGGGGTGGAACGAACACTGAAGCTTTCTTT. Its translation is CASSQGGGTNTEAFF.